This paragraph covers one T cell receptor (beta chain) sequence. Its recognized antigen is unknown. The record has no base qualities; no much larger clone is one base away. The CDR3, cysteine through phenylalanine, is 14 amino acids long. Just the 42-base CDR3 DNA is kept, in frame starting at base 1. The germline V gene (reference sequence) supplies CDR1 SGHKS and CDR2 YYEKEE. Cut back by 6 bases and 5 bases, the V and J ends lie 18 bases apart. CD8 naive samples consisted of CD45RO-negative cells that were positively selected for CCR7, yielding a CD45RA+CCR7+ population without TemRA cells. Donors were healthy HIV-negative adults with no recently reported acute infections or vaccinations. Every donor was a Caucasian adult living in Nashville, Tennessee, USA. After blood collection by leukapheresis, PBMCs were isolated using Ficoll-Histopaque density gradient centrifugation and then cryopreserved in the vapor phase of liquid nitrogen. Purity and quantity of every magnetically sorted T cell population were checked by analytical flow cytometry. Each sorted fraction had its genomic DNA isolated and then quantified by UV absorbance on a Nanodrop 2000c.

These data belong to a study of shared clonotypes between healthy human individuals (dated by TCRdb to 2018 to 2021). A note on the overall study: The cohort included three men and a couple of women between 18 and 49 years of age. Per donor, three plates each were used for CD4 naive and CD4 memory, two for CD8 naive, and one for CD8 memory. Each donor's leukapheresis produced roughly between roughly 0.85 and 10 billion PBMCs. To increase sequencing depth and limit assay-specific biases, different laboratories used diverse techniques to prepare libraries and sequence TCR repertoires. Blood TCR repertoires of roughly five healthy adults were deeply sequenced to estimate repertoire size and the extent of clonotype sharing between individuals.

The paper's findings and limits, for the study overall: About 5% of naive CD4, 3.5% of naive CD8, 2% to 2.5% of memory CD4, and more than 0.35% of memory CD8 clonotypes were shared across four donors. Sampling was restricted to blood, and TCR repertoires in tissue are likely to differ from TCR repertoires in blood. Incomplete sequencing was indicated by rarefaction of sorted-subset datasets, despite the large sequencing depth. Larger estimated clonotype richness was generally found for naive subsets than for memory subsets. Higher generation probabilities were observed for clonotypes shared by all four sorted-subset donors than for non-shared clonotypes. The genetic and exposure-history diversity represented was limited by the small number of donors. Pairwise subsampling led to the expectation that sequencing depth would affect the degree of clonotype sharing among donors.

TCR CDR3 regions were amplified from genomic DNA by multiplex PCR using the deep immunoSEQ assay. Extracted genomic DNA from each cell subset was distributed evenly across all wells of several immunoSEQ 96-well plates, and each plate was treated as a replicate. For sorted subsets, roughly 0.2 ug genomic DNA, equal to 30,000 or so T cell genomes, was loaded into each replicate PCR. Purified libraries were measured with a Qubit 3.0 fluorometer, size-checked on a Bioanalyzer 2100, and measured again with the KAPA Library Quantification kit. Every immunoSEQ 96-well plate was sequenced on a dedicated single-read 150-cycle Illumina NextSeq 550 flow cell. Per the original workflow: Because only junctional sequences without quality scores were contained in the immunoSEQ output, filtering matching that applied to full-length reads could not be performed. To assign V/J genes and CDR3, sequences were annotated against IMGT germline references using PyIR, a Python wrapper for IgBLAST v1.9. Reads were filtered out if the reads had weak V/J assignments (E-value above 1e-6), no CDR3, stop codons, out-of-frame junctions, or ambiguous translated residues. V3J clonotypes were defined by identical inferred V gene, J gene, and CDR3 amino acid sequence. Percentage overlap between repertoires was computed as shared unique clonotypes divided by the size of the smaller repertoire. Three approaches were used to assess repertoire richness: RTK rarefaction, the Chao1 estimator, and Recon v2.1 estimates of unobserved clonotypes. OLGA was used to compute generation probabilities for all TCRbeta clonotypes that the gDNA method yielded from a handful of donors. The clones in this table, taken by TCRdb from immuneACCESS, are in-frame only. Not every clone is retained; where verified, under half of the shortfall comes from an unresolved V gene, and the cause of the rest is unknown. That table furnishes V, J and clone size, whereas the DNA furnished D and trimming. In this sample the table shows hundreds of thousands of clones, approximately 96% of which occur a single time. The ten top clones hold 0.11% of the sample.

The V and J genes are TRBV5-5 and TRBJ2-7; the D segment cannot be called with confidence. The source is a woman aged 25 to 39 in good health. Sequencing used naive CD8+ T cells sorted from blood. The intended sense of this specimen's cell subset or site label: CD45RA+CCR7+. The bases read TGTGCCAGCACCCTGGGCTACCTTCTTGACGAGCAGTACTTC. The encoded protein is CASTLGYLLDEQYF.